These 5 T cell receptor beta chains were sequenced from one sample in a study of blood T cells in healthy people across ages. Next came a second PCR, run for about 7 to 11 cycles, which used a sample-barcoded 5' primer along with a J-beta primer mix. Via MiXCR, TCRdb re-called the 5' RACE reads, giving one row per CDR3 protein. The data hold roughly 1,700,000 distinct CDR3 sequences, with over 25% observed a single time. Sequences were obtained from blood. Source of these receptors: a woman aged 25 to 39 in good health.

This clonotype has just a few counts. Sequence at one end of the junction differs from germline and may be a read error. The V and J genes are TRBV28 and TRBJ1-2; 7 nucleotides agree with TRBD1. CDR1 and CDR2 from the germline V gene are MDHEN and SYDVKM. The CDR3 has 12 amino acids. The CDR3 protein is CAGRNTGVGYTF. CDR3 bases: TGTGCCGGCAGGAACACAGGGGTCGGCTACACCTTC.

A note on this clonotype: Sequence at one end of the junction differs from germline and may be a read error. V gene TRBV27 combines with J gene TRBJ2-5, with TRBD1 as a possible D gene (5 bases). Germline CDR1 MNHEY, CDR2 SMNVEV (reference sequence). CDR3 length equals 13 residues. In DNA form, the CDR3 reads TGTGCCAGCAGGTTATCTTACAGGGAGACCCAGTACTTC. This gives the protein CASRLSYRETQYF.

The sample holds a few counts of this clonotype. This sequence joins TRBV29-1 and TRBJ1-5; D is possibly TRBD1 (6 bases). Germline V gene lookup returns CDR1 SQVTM and CDR2 ANQGSEA. The CDR3 is 15 amino acids. The germline V and J ends were trimmed by 3 bases and 0 bases, with 12 bases remaining between them. The CDR3 bases are TGCAGCGTTGATGGGGACATGTATAGCAATCAGCCCCAGCATTTT. Residues: CSVDGDMYSNQPQHF.

Ten or more counts support this clonotype. V usage is TRBV12-3 or TRBV12-4 and J usage is TRBJ2-1, with D unresolved. The CDR3 consists of 14 residues. V gave up 6 bases and J gave up 5 bases, with 14 bases separating them. The CDR3 nucleotides are TGTGCCAGCAGCTTCCTATCGGCCCACAATGAGCAGTTCTTC. Protein sequence: CASSFLSAHNEQFF.

The chain links TRBV27 to TRBJ1-2; the D is unclear. V lost 7 bases and J 4 bases, leaving 19 bases between the germline ends. Germline CDR1 reads MNHEY; CDR2 reads SMNVEV (reference sequence). The CDR3 has 15 residues. CDR3 DNA sequence: TGTGCCAGCACCAGGACGGCCCGAGACCTCTATGGCTACACCTTC. Amino acids: CASTRTARDLYGYTF.